This T cell receptor beta chain was recorded in a study of vaccination effects on CD4 cells after COVID-19. On this clone itself: Its cognate antigen is unknown.

Using viral peptide pools, the ViraFEST assay grew out antigen-specific CD4+ T cells prior to sequencing. Isolation of CD4+ T cells took place after 10 days of culture. J lost 2 bases, V lost 1 base, and 6 bases had no gene match. CDR3 length: 15 residues. The germline gives CDR1 SGHDT, CDR2 YYEEEE. Sequencing was performed with immunoSEQ multiplex PCR; in TCRdb, only in-frame clones are kept and a portion is missing. This sample has some 14,000 clones, with 76% found just once. The sequencing here drew on CD4+ T cells from PBMCs cultured with HCoV-229E spike peptides, taken before COVID-19 vaccination. The chain recombines TRBV5-6 with TRBJ2-7; 7 bases are a match to TRBD1. This receptor was taken from a human donor who received a COVID-19 vaccine. CDR3 in DNA: TGTGCCAGCAGCTTGAGTGGGCAGGGGGCCTACGAGCAGTACTTC. Translation: CASSLSGQGAYEQYF.